This T cell receptor beta chain stems from a study of human T cells and chemical hapten exposure. TCRdb independently ran MiXCR on the 5' RACE reads; one entry per CDR3 protein. The sample yields around 80,000 distinct CDR3 sequences, approximately 15% seen once. V was clipped by 5 bases and J by 7 bases; unmatched bases: 11. The CDR3 sequence is 16 residues long. Per germline, CDR1 MDHEN and CDR2 SYDVKM. Extraction yielded total RNA from whole blood (unfractionated). The clonotype comes from a female donor in good health. This chain connects TRBV28 to TRBJ2-1; the match to TRBD1 covers 10 bases. CDR3 residues: CASSVPSGTGVNEQFF. The DNA of the CDR3 is TGTGCCAGCAGTGTTCCCTCCGGGACAGGGGTGAATGAGCAGTTCTTC.